This T cell receptor beta chain is from a study of sequential checkpoint blockade in melanoma. On the study more broadly: Patients were randomized 1:1 to nivolumab-then-ipilimumab or ipilimumab-then-nivolumab first-line.

Method: immunoSEQ multiplex PCR; TCRdb's copy keeps in-frame clones and lacks some. The profile covers fewer than 35,000 clones, with roughly 81% appearing a single time and roughly 20% taken by the ten largest. The sample's treatment: randomized to nivolumab then ipilimumab (arm A) or the reverse (arm B). No patient had prior DNA-damaging chemotherapy. Deletions cut 0 bases from V and 6 bases from J, with 17 bases between. CDR1 and CDR2 from the germline V gene are SGDLS and YYNGEE. The CDR3 is made up of 16 amino acids. The sample in question was CD8+ T cells sorted from blood (inferred from file names), obtained from a patient given nivolumab and ipilimumab in sequence. The J gene is TRBJ2-3, the V gene TRBV9; a possible D gene is TRBD1 (6 bases). The TCR comes from a human donor with melanoma. The CDR3 DNA sequence: TGTGCCAGCAGCGTAGCAGGGGCGCGTGAATCGGATACGCAGTATTTT. It translates to CASSVAGARESDTQYF.